This TCR beta chain was identified during a study of T cells in Graves' hyperthyroidism and ophthalmopathy. Study results and limitations: Blood also showed most of the thyroid clonotypes that were expanded above 0.001. A 13 V-J model separated ophthalmopathy from stable hyperthyroidism.

Amplification of TCR beta CDR3 regions used RNA as the template. HTBI primers drove first-round RT-PCR of the TCR CDR3. TCRdb reanalysed the multiplex PCR reads using MiXCR and keeps one entry per CDR3 protein. The table has about 260,000 distinct CDR3 sequences, 16% seen once. The CDR3 sequence is 14 residues long. Germline V gene lookup returns CDR1 MNHNS and CDR2 SASEGT. The V end was cut by 6 bases, the J end by 4 bases, with 15 bases between. This clonotype was observed many times. No antigen is known for it. The clonotype comes from a woman aged 18-30 years with Graves' ophthalmopathy. This chain connects TRBV6-1 to TRBJ1-2; tentatively, D is TRBD1 (6 bases). The material sequenced was blood. The CDR3 nucleotides are TGTGCCAGCAGGTACACCGGGACACTCTATGGCTACACCTTC. This gives the protein CASRYTGTLYGYTF.